The 27 T cell receptor beta chains presented below share a single source sample, sequenced in a study of regulatory T cells in long-lasting Graves disease. Relying on iRepertoire HTBI primers and Arm-PCR of CDR3 regions, the team built TCR beta libraries. TCRdb redid the calling of the multiplex PCR reads with MiXCR, one entry per CDR3 protein. The data contain about 420,000 distinct CDR3 sequences, 16% of them singletons. Time point given: newly diagnosed GD, antithyroid drugs for less than 3 months. Scientists built the TCR library using RNA that was extracted from PBMCs. The same sample was also used in a study of T cells in Graves' hyperthyroidism and ophthalmopathy.

The sample consisted of peripheral blood mononuclear cells (PBMCs), taken at new diagnosis, from a patient treated with antithyroid drugs. The source is a woman between 18 and 30 years old with Graves disease.

This clonotype has at least ten counts. V gene TRBV2 combines with J gene TRBJ2-1, with D perhaps TRBD1 (6 bases). The closer fit of TRBJ2-5 to the DNA end suggests the J call may be wrong. In germline, CDR1 is SNHLY, CDR2 FYNNEI. This CDR3 spans 17 amino acids. The CDR3 region is CASSEAVFMGARETQYF. CDR3 DNA sequence: TGTGCCAGCAGTGAAGCGGTCTTTATGGGGGCTCGGGAGACCCAGTACTTC.

V is TRBV5-1 and J is TRBJ1-3; D gene ambiguous. This CDR3 region has 15 residues. From germline, CDR1 is SGHRS and CDR2 YFSETQ. V dropped 0 bases and J dropped 4 bases, with 11 bases sitting between them. This CDR3 reads CASSLAGPPGNTIYF. The CDR3, as DNA: TGCGCCAGCAGCTTGGCCGGGCCGCCAGGAAACACCATATATTTT.

In its sample, this clonotype was seen many times. The chain has TRBV18 and TRBJ1-2; 7 bases map to TRBD1. CDR3 length equals 15 residues. Trimming at V came to 5 bases and at J to 4 bases, leaving 10 bases not matched to a gene. CDR1 and CDR2 (germline): KGHSH, LQKENI. The CDR3 protein is CASSGPDRVGYGYTF. DNA for the CDR3: TGTGCCAGCTCAGGCCCTGACAGGGTTGGCTATGGCTACACCTTC. Based on the CDR3 plus reference TRBV18 and TRBJ1-2, the full variable domain is NAGVMQNPRHLVRRRGQEARLRCSPMKGHSHVYWYRQLPEEGLKFMVYLQKENIIDESGMPKERFSAEFPKEGPSILRIQQVVRGDSAAYFCASSGPDRVGYGYTFGSGTRLTVV.

The rearrangement joins TRBV9 to TRBJ2-1; 9 bases line up with TRBD2. The CDR3 is made up of 19 amino acids. Germline V gene lookup returns CDR1 SGDLS and CDR2 YYNGEE. V lost 0 bases, J lost 2 bases, and 12 bases stayed unmatched. In DNA, the CDR3 is TGTGCCAGCAGCGTAGGAGCTGGACTAGCGCATCAAACCTACAATGAGCAGTTCTTC. Translation gives CASSVGAGLAHQTYNEQFF.

The chain joins TRBV24-1 to TRBJ2-1; 8 nucleotides line up with TRBD2. V was pared by 12 bases and J by 3 bases, with 15 bases of the junction left unmatched. CDR3 size: 16 residues. The V gene's germline CDR1 is KGHDR and CDR2 SFDVKD. CDR3 loop: CAPGGRGTLGYNEQFF. CDR3 DNA sequence: TGTGCCCCGGGAGGGCGGGGGACCTTAGGCTACAATGAGCAGTTCTTC.

This clonotype was recorded many times. This chain uses TRBV12-3 or TRBV12-4 with TRBJ2-5; no definite D call. The V gene lost 5 bases and the J gene lost 4 bases, with 14 bases spanning the gap. The CDR3 is made up of 14 amino acids. The CDR3 spells CASSGEGRRETQYF. The DNA of the CDR3 is TGTGCCAGCAGTGGCGAAGGGCGCAGAGAGACCCAGTACTTC.

On this clonotype: This sequence may be a read error, since a much larger clone differs from it by one base. The chain links TRBV29-1 to TRBJ1-1; no definite D call. V shed 1 base and J shed 4 bases, with 10 bases lying between them. In germline, CDR1 is SQVTM, CDR2 ANQGSEA. The CDR3 extends over 13 amino acids. CDR3 nucleotides: TGCAGCGTTGAAGGCAGAATGAGCACTGAAGCTTTCTTT. It encodes CSVEGRMSTEAFF.

The J gene is TRBJ2-6, the V gene TRBV19, with TRBD2 identical over 8 bases. With 5 bases clipped from V and 2 bases from J, the junction kept 8 bases outside the gene matches. The CDR3 is made up of 17 amino acids. CDR1 LNHDA and CDR2 SQIVND come from the germline V gene (reference sequence). DNA of the CDR3: TGTGCCAGTAGTCCGGGACTAGGAGTGGCTGGGGCCAACGTCCTGACTTTC. The encoded protein is CASSPGLGVAGANVLTF. Variable domain in full (rest from reference TRBV19 and TRBJ2-6): DGGITQSPKYLFRKEGQNVTLSCEQNLNHDAMYWYRQDPGQGLRLIYYSQIVNDFQKGDIAEGYSVSREKKESFPLTVTSAQKNPTAFYLCASSPGLGVAGANVLTFGAGSRLTVL.

V and J are TRBV5-1 and TRBJ2-3; no clear D gene. In germline, CDR1 is SGHRS, CDR2 YFSETQ. CDR3 length: 15 amino acids. Deletions cut 5 bases from V and 6 bases from J, with 19 bases between. CDR3 bases: TGCGCCAGCAGGGAGACTCCGATCTTACCGGATACGCAGTATTTT. Protein sequence: CASRETPILPDTQYF.

Details on this clonotype: As the CDR3 is not closed by the conserved phenylalanine or tryptophan, this likely results from a read error. J is TRBJ1-1 and V is TRBV7-3; D uncertain. The germline CDR1 and CDR2 sequences are SGHTA and FQGTGA. This CDR3 is 14 amino acids long. V shed 3 bases and J shed 0 bases, with 8 bases lying between them. This CDR3 reads CASSLTGMNTEAFL. The CDR3 nucleotides are TGTGCCAGCAGCTTGACGGGGATGAACACTGAAGCTTTCCTT.

This chain joins TRBV7-9 and TRBJ2-2; TRBD2 is a possible D gene (5 bases). The CDR3 loop spans 16 amino acids. Germline V CDR1 and CDR2: SEHNR, FQNEAQ (reference sequence). V lost 5 bases, J lost 3 bases, and 16 bases lay in between. The CDR3, as DNA: TGTGCCAGCAGCCTCGGCTGGTCCGGGGACACCGGGGAGCTGTTTTTT. It specifies CASSLGWSGDTGELFF.

This clonotype turned up a few times. The chain uses TRBV27 and TRBJ2-3; 8 bases match TRBD1. J lost 14 bases, V lost 6 bases, and 7 bases had no gene match. The CDR3 covers 11 residues. Germline lookup yields CDR1 MNHEY and CDR2 SMNVEV (reference sequence). CDR3 residues: CASSFPGQVYF. The CDR3 nucleotides read TGTGCCAGCAGCTTCCCGGGACAGGTGTATTTT.

The chain is built from TRBV9 and TRBJ2-3; 14 bases map to TRBD2. The CDR3 covers 18 residues. The germline CDR1 and CDR2 sequences are SGDLS and YYNGEE. V was pared by 5 bases and J by 1 base, with 9 bases of the junction left unmatched. The CDR3 sequence: CASRLVGLAGVGTDTQYF. The CDR3 DNA follows: TGTGCCAGCAGACTAGTGGGACTAGCGGGAGTAGGCACAGATACGCAGTATTTT.

This clonotype occurred many times. The CDR3 bases are TGTGCCAGCAGCGCCCCCCGCCGGGAGGGCCGAAATGAGCAGTTCTTC. Translating it yields CASSAPRREGRNEQFF. The chain joins TRBV27 to TRBJ2-1; 8 nucleotides match TRBD2. Germline V CDR1 and CDR2: MNHEY, SMNVEV (reference sequence). The CDR3 runs 16 residues. Germline trimming cut 6 bases from V and 7 bases from J; bases unmatched to any gene: 14.

This clonotype was seen only a few times. This chain uses TRBV24-1 with TRBJ2-1; 8 bases are a match to TRBD2. Losses at the gene ends were 2 bases for V and 7 bases for J; bases not matched to a gene: 15. The CDR3 loop spans 18 amino acids. CDR1 and CDR2 (germline): KGHDR, SFDVKD. CDR3: CATSDSGVAGSAGNEQFF. The CDR3 DNA reads as TGTGCCACCAGTGATTCGGGGGTAGCGGGATCGGCCGGGAATGAGCAGTTCTTC.

Comments on this clonotype: At one of its ends the junction is not consistent with the germline gene, which may arise from a read error. V and J are TRBV7-9 and TRBJ2-2, with 10 bases fitting TRBD2. Germline-derived CDR1 and CDR2 are SEHNR and FQNEAQ (reference sequence). CDR3 length: 16 amino acids. The CDR3 coding sequence is TGTGCCAGCAGCTTAGTTAGGACTAGCGGCACCGGGGGGCTGTTTTTT. Its translation: CASSLVRTSGTGGLFF.

This clonotype was detected many times. J is TRBJ2-7 and V is TRBV11-2; 8 bases agree with TRBD1. The germline V gene has CDR1 SGHAT and CDR2 FQNNGV. The J segment lost 7 bases and the V segment lost 3 bases, leaving 2 bases of the junction unmatched. The CDR3 contains 12 residues. CDR3 nucleotides: TGTGCCAGCAGCTTTGACAGGGGTGAGCAGTACTTC. It is translated as CASSFDRGEQYF.

This clonotype has only a few counts. V and J are TRBV6-1 and TRBJ2-1; no reliable D call. Trimming stripped 8 bases from V and 0 bases from J, with 11 bases between. Per germline, CDR1 MNHNS and CDR2 SASEGT. This CDR3 is 14 amino acids long. The CDR3 loop reads CASGRPDSYNEQFF. The CDR3 nucleotides are TGTGCCAGCGGTAGGCCTGACTCCTACAATGAGCAGTTCTTC.

The gene calls are TRBV5-8 and TRBJ2-7, with D perhaps matching TRBD1 (6 bases). From germline, CDR1 is SGHTS and CDR2 YDEGEE. This CDR3 is built from 15 residues. V was trimmed by 1 base and J by 3 bases, leaving 14 bases between them. The CDR3 reads CASSLTPQGLYEQYF. The CDR3 DNA follows: TGTGCCAGCAGCTTGACACCACAGGGCCTCTACGAGCAGTACTTC.

In its sample, this clonotype was seen once. J is TRBJ1-5 and V is TRBV19, with 8 bases that match TRBD1. V trimming: 1 base; J trimming: 9 bases; junction bases outside the gene matches: 8. The CDR3 runs 15 residues. Germline-derived CDR1 and CDR2 are LNHDA and SQIVND (reference sequence). The CDR3 nucleotides read TGTGCCAGTAGTATAGTTTCGCAGGGGGCTCCGCCCCAGCATTTT. Amino acid sequence: CASSIVSQGAPPQHF. Full variable domain (outside the CDR3, taken from reference TRBV19 and TRBJ1-5): DGGITQSPKYLFRKEGQNVTLSCEQNLNHDAMYWYRQDPGQGLRLIYYSQIVNDFQKGDIAEGYSVSREKKESFPLTVTSAQKNPTAFYLCASSIVSQGAPPQHFGDGTRLSIL.

The gene calls are TRBV7-9 and TRBJ2-1; 12 bases are a match to TRBD2. Per the germline V gene, CDR1 is SEHNR and CDR2 is FQNEAQ (reference sequence). The V and J ends lost 6 bases and 10 bases, in that order; junction bases with no gene match: 13. CDR3 length: 16 residues. The CDR3 nucleotides read TGTGCCAGCAGGGGCGGACTAGCGGGGTCCGCGGGGGAGCAGTTCTTC. It translates to CASRGGLAGSAGEQFF. The variable domain in full, with the rest retrieved from reference TRBV7-9 and TRBJ2-1, is DTGVSQNPRHKITKRGQNVTFRCDPISEHNRLYWYRQTLGQGPEFLTYFQNEAQLEKSRLLSDRFSAERPKGSFSTLEIQRTEQGDSAMYLCASRGGLAGSAGEQFFGPGTRLTVL.

There are many counts of this clonotype. The chain has TRBV11-3 and TRBJ2-1; D tentatively fits TRBD1 or TRBD2 (5 bases each). CDR3 length: 13 residues. Germline V gene sequence: CDR1 SGHNT, CDR2 YENEEA. With 1 base removed from V and 8 bases from J, the gap between germline ends came to 9 bases. CDR3 residues: CASSLAGRDEQFF. CDR3 coding DNA: TGTGCCAGCAGCTTAGCAGGGCGGGATGAGCAGTTCTTC.

This clonotype was seen repeatedly, ten times or more. The genes are TRBV28 and TRBJ2-4, with D possibly TRBD2 on 6 matching bases. The assigned J gene may be wrong: the sequence end matches TRBJ2-5 better. Germline lookup yields CDR1 MDHEN and CDR2 SYDVKM. The CDR3 has 13 residues. The CDR3 bases are TGTGCCAGCAGTTTAACAGGAGGGGAGACCCAGTACTTC. It is translated as CASSLTGGETQYF.

The chain employs TRBV14 and TRBJ2-1, with TRBD1 matching 8 bases. V trimming: 2 bases; J trimming: 7 bases; junction bases outside the gene matches: 4. Germline CDR1 reads SGHDN; CDR2 reads FVKESK. The CDR3 loop spans 14 amino acids. The CDR3 DNA follows: TGTGCCAGCAGCCAACCCAGGGGGCTTAATGAGCAGTTCTTC. It encodes CASSQPRGLNEQFF.

This clonotype was detected a few times. The J gene is TRBJ2-1, the V gene TRBV9, with 8 bases aligning to TRBD2. V gave up 0 bases and J gave up 7 bases; unmatched junction bases: 9. CDR1 SGDLS and CDR2 YYNGEE come from the germline V gene. The CDR3 runs 16 residues. The CDR3 protein is CASSVVGRGGRNEQFF. CDR3 DNA sequence: TGTGCCAGCAGCGTAGTAGGACGGGGGGGAAGGAATGAGCAGTTCTTC.

This clonotype has a count of ten or more. This chain links TRBV28 with TRBJ2-7; D is unclear. Per the germline V gene, CDR1 is MDHEN and CDR2 is SYDVKM. V was trimmed by 6 bases and J by 5 bases, leaving 17 bases between them. The CDR3 has 14 residues. CDR3 loop: CASRVGFLADEQYF. In nucleotides, the CDR3 is TGTGCCAGCAGGGTAGGCTTTCTGGCAGACGAGCAGTACTTC.

Many counts were recorded for this clonotype. CDR3 sequence reads: CSALPPRGLKSGLNTEAFF. CDR3 DNA: TGCAGTGCCTTACCCCCCAGGGGGCTCAAGTCAGGATTGAACACTGAAGCTTTCTTT. V gene TRBV20-1 combines with J gene TRBJ1-1, with TRBD1 matching 8 bases. Trimming cost V 6 bases and J 0 bases; bases outside gene matches: 21. The CDR3 covers 19 residues. CDR1 and CDR2 from the germline V gene are DFQATT and SNEGSKA (reference sequence).